This T cell receptor (beta chain) was recovered during a study of blood T cell repertoires in COVID-19. Study overall: Sample material is recorded as cDNA or gDNA derived from T cells, B-cell-depleted T cells, or PBMCs.

Data came from immunoSEQ multiplex PCR; TCRdb stores just in-frame clones and leaves some out. This table holds about 150,000 clones, about 85% found once. The germline V gene has CDR1 SGHTA and CDR2 FQGNSA. This CDR3 has 15 residues. The V and J ends lost 2 bases and 7 bases respectively, with 14 bases between them. The clonotype was recovered from a woman between 70 and 85 years old with acute or convalescent COVID-19. The material sequenced was peripheral blood. The chain links TRBV7-2 to TRBJ2-2; possible D gene TRBD2, 6 bases. CDR3 sequence: CASSLLAREDGELFF. In nucleotides, the CDR3 is TGTGCCAGCAGCTTACTGGCCAGGGAGGACGGGGAGCTGTTTTTT.